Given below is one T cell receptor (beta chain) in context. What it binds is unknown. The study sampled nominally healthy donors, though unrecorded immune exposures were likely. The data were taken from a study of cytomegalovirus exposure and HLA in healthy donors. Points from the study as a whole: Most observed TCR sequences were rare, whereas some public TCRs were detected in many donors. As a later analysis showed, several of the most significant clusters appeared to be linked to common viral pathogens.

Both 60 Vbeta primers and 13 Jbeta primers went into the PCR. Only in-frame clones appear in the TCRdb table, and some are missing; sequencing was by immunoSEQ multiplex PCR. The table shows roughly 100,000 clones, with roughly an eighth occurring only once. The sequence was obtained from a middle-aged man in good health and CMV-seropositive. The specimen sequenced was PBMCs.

CDR3 sequence (DNA): TGTGCCACCCGAGGCTCTGGAAACACCATATATTTT. This sequence encodes CATRGSGNTIYF. The rearrangement joins TRBV10-3 to TRBJ1-3, with D uncertain. V was clipped by 10 bases and J by 0 bases, with 7 bases between them. Per germline, CDR1 ENHRY and CDR2 SYGVKD. The CDR3 loop spans 12 amino acids.